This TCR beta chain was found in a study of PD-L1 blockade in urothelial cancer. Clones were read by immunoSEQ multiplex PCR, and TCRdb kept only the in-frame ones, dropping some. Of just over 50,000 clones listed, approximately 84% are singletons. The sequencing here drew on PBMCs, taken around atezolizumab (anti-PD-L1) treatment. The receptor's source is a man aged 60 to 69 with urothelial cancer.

The CDR3 loop is CASSLSVEYEQYF. CDR3 nucleotide sequence: TGTGCCAGCAGTTTATCAGTCGAGTACGAGCAGTACTTC. The V gene is TRBV27, the J gene TRBJ2-7; D is undetermined. There are 13 residues in the CDR3. Trimming pared 0 bases from V and 4 bases from J, leaving 7 bases between. Germline-derived CDR1 and CDR2 are MNHEY and SMNVEV (reference sequence).